This T cell receptor (beta chain) emerged from a study of OX40 agonist ivuxolimab in advanced cancers. Study overall: Ivuxolimab is a fully human IgG2 antibody that activates OX40 (CD134). Hepatocellular carcinoma, melanoma, renal cell or head and neck cancer occurred in dose-escalation patients.

Baseline was the first blood sampling point, followed by cycle 4 day 1 and cycle 7 day 1. Some clones are missing from TCRdb's copy, which holds only in-frame ones; the method was immunoSEQ multiplex PCR. The data contain 60,000 to 70,000 clones, 80% to 90% of them singletons. This clone appeared a single time. Its antigen is not known. The CDR3 runs 15 residues. Unmatched junction bases numbered 7, after V lost 6 bases and J lost 5 bases. Germline-derived CDR1 and CDR2 are MDHEN and SYDVKM. Study conclusions and caveats: Relative to CD4+ cells, CD8+ T cells on average had more expanded clones.

This specimen consisted of CD4+ or CD8+ T cells sorted from blood, obtained in a trial of the OX40 agonist ivuxolimab. The V gene is TRBV28, the J gene TRBJ1-5, with 10 bases fitting TRBD1. The origin of this receptor is an adult with an advanced solid tumor such as melanoma, head and neck, liver or kidney cancer. In DNA, the CDR3 is TGTGCCAGCAGACGCAGACAGGGGGCAGATCAGCCCCAGCATTTT. It translates to CASRRRQGADQPQHF.